Listed below are T cell receptor beta chains from one sample, sequenced in a study of T-cell reconstitution after alpha-beta-depleted transplantation in children. TCRdb reanalysed the PCR reads using MiXCR and keeps one entry per CDR3 protein. The sample consists of about a million distinct CDR3 sequences, roughly 31% of them appearing once. The sample here was PBMCs, mostly from graft donor cells, taken 360 days after TCRalphabeta/CD19-depleted stem cell transplant. These receptors were taken from a boy under two years old who had a stem cell transplant for SCID, so the T cells may come from the graft donor. Both conserved end residues are part of each CDR3. A D gene is named only where the DNA matches it firmly. Expanded clones are given a class, and other clones once, few, many or no size at all.

DNA: TGTGCCAGTGGCCTGGACTCTGCCCCTGGCACAGATACGCAGTATTTT
CDR3: CASGLDSAPGTDTQYF
J: TRBJ2-3
size: -
D: -
V: TRBV19

DNA: TGCGCCAGCAGCCAAGATGGGGCAGCAAAAGGGTTGAACACTGAAGCTTTCTTT
CDR3: CASSQDGAAKGLNTEAFF
J: TRBJ1-1
size: -
D: -
V: TRBV4-3

DNA: TGTGCCATCAGTGAGTTAGGGGGAGTTCAGCCCCAGCATTTT
CDR3: CAISELGGVQPQHF
J: TRBJ1-5
size: once
D: -
V: TRBV10-3

DNA: TGCAGCGTTGTTCTCGCGGGCAGGGGATACGAGCAGTACTTC
CDR3: CSVVLAGRGYEQYF
J: TRBJ2-7
size: -
D: -
V: TRBV29-1

DNA: TGTGCCAGCAGCTCGCCCTCCGGGACAGGTTCCTACGAGCAGTACTTC
CDR3: CASSSPSGTGSYEQYF
J: TRBJ2-7
size: once
D: TRBD1
V: TRBV7-9

DNA: TGTGCCAGCAGTTACATCCCAGGGCCCGATGAGCAGTTCTTC
CDR3: CASSYIPGPDEQFF
J: TRBJ2-1
size: few
D: -
V: TRBV6-5

DNA: TGTGCCAGCAGTTCGCTGCTAGGCAATGAGCAGTTCTTC
CDR3: CASSSLLGNEQFF
J: TRBJ2-1
size: few
D: -
V: TRBV28

DNA: TGTGCCAGCAGTATGACGGGGGGGAGACAAGAGACCCAGTACTTC
CDR3: CASSMTGGRQETQYF
J: TRBJ2-5
size: -
D: TRBD2
V: TRBV27

DNA: TGCGCCAGCAGCCGCGGGACAGAAGGGGAGACCCAGTACTTC
CDR3: CASSRGTEGETQYF
J: TRBJ2-5
size: -
D: -
V: TRBV5-1

DNA: TGTGCCTGGAATGGGAGGGGACATTCACCCCTCCACTTT
CDR3: CAWNGRGHSPLHF
J: TRBJ1-6
size: -
D: -
V: TRBV30

DNA: TGTGCCAGCAGCCAAGAGTGGGACCCTACAGATACGCAGTATTTT
CDR3: CASSQEWDPTDTQYF
J: TRBJ2-3
size: -
D: -
V: TRBV3-1

DNA: TGTGCCACCAGCAGAGATCGAATCAGGCTAGGGGAAGACACCTTC
CDR3: CATSRDRIRLGEDTF
J: TRBJ1-2
size: -
D: -
V: TRBV15

DNA: TGTGCCAGCAGTTTATACGGGGTCAATCAGCCCCAGCATTTT
CDR3: CASSLYGVNQPQHF
J: TRBJ1-5
size: -
D: -
V: TRBV12-3/TRBV12-4

DNA: TGTGCCAGCAGCTTTTTTGGGCGGGTCGCCGGGGAGCTGTTTTTT
CDR3: CASSFFGRVAGELFF
J: TRBJ2-2
size: -
D: -
V: TRBV12-3/TRBV12-4

DNA: TGCGCCAGCAGAGGACAGGTTAGCGAGCAGTACTTC
CDR3: CASRGQVSEQYF
J: TRBJ2-7
size: -
D: TRBD1
V: TRBV5-1

DNA: TGCAGCGTCGAGATGAGAAACACCATATATTTT
CDR3: CSVEMRNTIYF
J: TRBJ1-3
size: -
D: -
V: TRBV29-1

DNA: TGCGCCAGCAGCTTGGTGGGGAGCACAGATACGCAGTATTTT
CDR3: CASSLVGSTDTQYF
J: TRBJ2-3
size: many
D: -
V: TRBV5-1

DNA: TGTGCCAGCAGTCGGGATCGGGTAGGGCGGCCGGACGAGCAGTACTTC
CDR3: CASSRDRVGRPDEQYF
J: TRBJ2-7
size: -
D: -
V: TRBV27

DNA: TGTGCCAGCAGCACAATTCCGACAGGTACCATTAAAGAGACCCAGTACTTC
CDR3: CASSTIPTGTIKETQYF
J: TRBJ2-5
size: few
D: -
V: TRBV5-5

DNA: TGTGCCAGCAGCGTCGGATCCAAGGGTTCAGATACGCAGTATTTT
CDR3: CASSVGSKGSDTQYF
J: TRBJ2-3
size: few
D: -
V: TRBV9

DNA: TGTGCCAGCAGTCGGACAGGGAGGCAGTACTTC
CDR3: CASSRTGRQYF
J: TRBJ2-7
size: -
D: TRBD1
V: TRBV6-2/TRBV6-3

DNA: TGCGCCAGCAGCCCGAGGAGAGACAACACTGAAGCTTTCTTT
CDR3: CASSPRRDNTEAFF
J: TRBJ1-1
size: -
D: -
V: TRBV5-1

DNA: TGTGCCAGCAGTTGGGACAGGGCCACCGGGGAGCTGTTTTTT
CDR3: CASSWDRATGELFF
J: TRBJ2-2
size: many
D: TRBD1
V: TRBV6-5

DNA: TGTGCCAGCAGCGCCCGACGGGATAACACTGAAGCTTTCTTT
CDR3: CASSARRDNTEAFF
J: TRBJ1-1
size: few
D: -
V: TRBV7-2

DNA: TGCAGCGCCCTTCTCGGGGGAAGATACACTGAAGCTTTCTTT
CDR3: CSALLGGRYTEAFF
J: TRBJ1-1
size: -
D: -
V: TRBV29-1

DNA: TGCAGTGCTACGGGACGACTAGCGGGTGGCCCACAGTTCTTC
CDR3: CSATGRLAGGPQFF
J: TRBJ2-1
size: -
D: TRBD2
V: TRBV20-1

DNA: TGTGCCAGCAGCGATAGGACGGGGTCACTGATAGATACGCAGTATTTT
CDR3: CASSDRTGSLIDTQYF
J: TRBJ2-3
size: -
D: -
V: TRBV2

DNA: TGTGCCAGCAGAACCAGGGACTATGGCTACACCTTC
CDR3: CASRTRDYGYTF
J: TRBJ1-2
size: once
D: -
V: TRBV6-5

DNA: TGTGCCAGCTCACCCAAGACAATATCCGATACGCAGTATTTT
CDR3: CASSPKTISDTQYF
J: TRBJ2-3
size: -
D: -
V: TRBV18

DNA: TGTGCCACCAGCAGAGTTGGTGGAACTGAAGCTTTCTTT
CDR3: CATSRVGGTEAFF
J: TRBJ1-1
size: -
D: -
V: TRBV15

DNA: TGTGCCAGCAGCTCTCACTCTCCGAGCTCCTACGAGCAGTACTTC
CDR3: CASSSHSPSSYEQYF
J: TRBJ2-7
size: -
D: -
V: TRBV27

DNA: TGCAGTGCTAGAGTCGGGCGACAGGGGGTCCAGCCCCAGCATTTT
CDR3: CSARVGRQGVQPQHF
J: TRBJ1-5
size: -
D: TRBD1
V: TRBV20-1

DNA: TGTGCCAGCAGCCAAGAACACAGATACTACGAGCAGTACTTC
CDR3: CASSQEHRYYEQYF
J: TRBJ2-7
size: few
D: -
V: TRBV4-2

DNA: TGTGCCAGCAGCGGGACAGACGCGAACACCGGGGAGCTGTTTTTT
CDR3: CASSGTDANTGELFF
J: TRBJ2-2
size: -
D: TRBD1
V: TRBV6-1

DNA: TGCAGCGTCCGTTCCAGCGACTTTGGACAGGGCACCCACAATGAGCAGTTCTTC
CDR3: CSVRSSDFGQGTHNEQFF
J: TRBJ2-1
size: -
D: TRBD1
V: TRBV29-1

DNA: TGTGCCAGCAAGGATCCGGGGAATGAGCAGTTCTTC
CDR3: CASKDPGNEQFF
J: TRBJ2-1
size: -
D: -
V: TRBV27

DNA: TGTGCCAGCAGCTTCCGCAGGGCCACTTACGAGCAGTACTTC
CDR3: CASSFRRATYEQYF
J: TRBJ2-7
size: few
D: -
V: TRBV7-6

DNA: TGTGCCAGCAGCGCAACTAGCGGGGGGGCGGAAGAGACCCAGTACTTC
CDR3: CASSATSGGAEETQYF
J: TRBJ2-5
size: -
D: TRBD2
V: TRBV7-2

DNA: TGCGCCAGCAGTCCCGGGACAGCTTCCTACGAGCAGTACTTC
CDR3: CASSPGTASYEQYF
J: TRBJ2-7
size: many
D: TRBD1
V: TRBV12-3/TRBV12-4

DNA: TGCGCCAGCAGCTCTAAGGACAGGGTGAACACCGGGGAGCTGTTTTTT
CDR3: CASSSKDRVNTGELFF
J: TRBJ2-2
size: -
D: TRBD1
V: TRBV4-1

DNA: TGTGCCAGCAGCTTTAGCGGGGACTTAAACACCGGGGAGCTGTTTTTT
CDR3: CASSFSGDLNTGELFF
J: TRBJ2-2
size: few
D: TRBD2
V: TRBV7-9

DNA: TGCAGTGCTCGAAGGTCTGTTGCGCTTTCGGAGCCGAATCAGCCCCAGCATTTT
CDR3: CSARRSVALSEPNQPQHF
J: TRBJ1-5
size: few
D: -
V: TRBV20-1

DNA: TGCGCCAGCAGCCAAGATATGAGGGGGGGCCGACTCTACAATGAGCAGTTCTTC
CDR3: CASSQDMRGGRLYNEQFF
J: TRBJ2-1
size: -
D: -
V: TRBV4-3

DNA: TGCGCCAGCAGCTTGGCGGGGAGTTCACCCCTCCACTTT
CDR3: CASSLAGSSPLHF
J: TRBJ1-6
size: few
D: -
V: TRBV5-1

DNA: TGTGCCTGGATGCGGCGGGGGCGCCCTGGGATCCAGTACTTC
CDR3: CAWMRRGRPGIQYF
J: TRBJ2-5
size: few
D: -
V: TRBV30

DNA: TGTGCCACCAGTGATTATTTCAGCGGGCGTACTGAAGCTTTCTTT
CDR3: CATSDYFSGRTEAFF
J: TRBJ1-1
size: -
D: -
V: TRBV24-1

DNA: TGCAGTGCTAGAGGCGGGGACTCCTATAATTCACCCCTCCACTTT
CDR3: CSARGGDSYNSPLHF
J: TRBJ1-6
size: few
D: -
V: TRBV20-1